There are a few counts of the clone carrying this TCR beta chain. Its antigen is as yet unknown. The CDR3 is 14 residues long. In germline, CDR1 is KGHSH, CDR2 LQKENI. J lost 7 bases, V lost 4 bases, and 8 bases had no gene match. Barcoded TCR alpha and TCR beta cDNA libraries with UMIs came from 5'RACE using constant-segment primers. TCRdb processed the 5' RACE reads anew with MiXCR; each CDR3 protein has one entry. The table shows some 340,000 distinct CDR3 sequences, with 10% to 15% occurring only once. The sample belongs to a study of T-cell memory formation after mild COVID-19. Study background: The TCR clusters were mostly specific to one donor.

Notes on the study in general: Balance between CD4 and CD8 was seen in clones contracting day 15 to 85, and a CD4+ lean was seen in later expanders.

The sequencing input was PBMCs or a T cell subset sorted from them (not recorded which). J is TRBJ2-7 and V is TRBV18, with TRBD2 matching over 9 bases. The origin of this receptor is a man aged 18 to 30 who had mild COVID-19 (a few samples of this study predate the infection). Cell type and time point are not known. As DNA, the CDR3 is TGTGCCAGCTCACTCCAAGCGGGGGGTGGTGAGCAGTACTTC. Protein: CASSLQAGGGEQYF.